The rows below give T cell receptor beta chains drawn from one sample of a study of blood T cell repertoires in COVID-19. Clones were read by immunoSEQ multiplex PCR, and TCRdb kept only the in-frame ones, dropping some. The top ten clones hold more than 4.5% of a sample with tens of thousands of clones, 75% to 90% of them seen once. The sequenced material came from peripheral blood. The receptor set was obtained from a man aged 55 to 70 with COVID-19, enrolled during active disease. Each CDR3 is given with its conserved first and last residue. The D gene is left open where the match is weak. Size values are once, few and many counts, or a class for expanded clones, and some rows have none.

>TRBJ2-1|.|.|15|TRBV18
CASSPTGSSYNEQFF
TGTGCCAGCTCACCAACAGGGAGCTCCTACAATGAGCAGTTCTTC
>TRBJ1-2|.|.|14|TRBV28
CATDTGTANYGYTF
TGTGCCACCGATACAGGGACGGCCAACTATGGCTACACCTTC
>TRBJ1-2|.|TRBD1|11|TRBV30
CAFWTGYGYTF
TGTGCCTTCTGGACAGGTTATGGCTACACCTTC
>TRBJ1-2|.|.|12|TRBV14
CASSLAAGARTF
TGTGCCAGCAGCCTCGCGGCAGGGGCCCGCACCTTC
>TRBJ1-3|few|.|14|TRBV7-8
CASTLGSSGNTIYF
TGTGCCAGCACCTTAGGGAGCTCTGGAAACACCATATATTTT
>TRBJ1-5|.|.|15|TRBV5-1
CARSQGIVGNQPQHF
TGCGCCAGGTCACAGGGAATCGTAGGCAATCAGCCCCAGCATTTT
>TRBJ1-3|.|TRBD1|13|TRBV7-8
CASSSDRLNTIYF
TGTGCCAGCAGCTCGGACAGGCTTAACACCATATATTTT
>TRBJ2-1|.|.|15|TRBV7-6
CASSLVSGRSNEQFF
TGTGCCAGCAGCTTAGTTAGCGGTCGTTCCAATGAGCAGTTCTTC
>TRBJ1-2|.|.|16|TRBV10-3
CAISESSPTGWYGYTF
TGTGCCATCAGTGAGTCTTCCCCCACAGGGTGGTATGGCTACACCTTC
>TRBJ1-5|.|.|14|TRBV7-8
CASSRDRAGQPQHF
TGTGCCAGCAGCCGGGACCGCGCGGGTCAGCCCCAGCATTTT
>TRBJ2-2|.|TRBD1|16|TRBV12-5
CASGLPGGPNTGELFF
TGTGCTAGTGGTTTGCCAGGGGGCCCCAACACCGGGGAGCTGTTTTTT
>TRBJ2-7|.|TRBD2|14|TRBV18
CASSPPTGGYEQYF
TGTGCCAGCTCACCACCGACGGGAGGTTACGAGCAGTACTTC
>TRBJ1-1|.|.|15|TRBV4-2
CASSRPEGGSTEAFF
TGTGCCAGCAGCCGCCCTGAGGGGGGGAGCACTGAAGCTTTCTTT
>TRBJ2-1|.|.|14|TRBV7-9
CASSFTGSYNEQFF
TGTGCCAGCAGCTTTACAGGGTCCTACAATGAGCAGTTCTTC
>TRBJ1-1|few|.|12|TRBV10-3
CAITKGDTEAFF
TGTGCCATCACCAAGGGGGACACTGAAGCTTTCTTT
>TRBJ1-4|.|TRBD1|15|TRBV9
CASSVGTGGPEKLFF
TGTGCCAGCAGCGTAGGGACAGGGGGCCCTGAAAAACTGTTTTTT
>TRBJ2-7|.|TRBD1|15|TRBV11-1
CASSRADRGKHEQYF
TGTGCCAGCTCAAGGGCGGACAGGGGGAAGCACGAGCAGTACTTC
>TRBJ1-6|.|.|12|TRBV2
CASSDRGLALHF
TGTGCCAGCAGTGATAGGGGTTTGGCCCTCCACTTT
>TRBJ1-2|.|.|14|TRBV28
CASSLWGPNYGYTF
TGTGCCAGCAGTTTATGGGGGCCTAACTATGGCTACACCTTC
>TRBJ1-3|.|.|15|TRBV9
CASSVSGGSGNTIYF
TGTGCCAGCAGCGTCTCCGGGGGATCTGGAAACACCATATATTTT
>TRBJ2-3|.|TRBD2|15|TRBV6-5
CASTQTAGEVDTQYF
TGTGCCAGCACTCAGACTGCGGGAGAGGTGGATACGCAGTATTTT
>TRBJ2-7|.|.|11|TRBV6-4
CATQGNYEQYF
TGTGCCACCCAGGGGAACTACGAGCAGTACTTC
>TRBJ1-1|.|.|15|TRBV5-1
CASSHREGGGTEAFF
TGCGCCAGCAGCCACCGGGAAGGAGGAGGCACTGAAGCTTTCTTT
>TRBJ1-1|.|.|14|TRBV7-8
CASSLVQGNTEAFF
TGTGCCAGCAGCTTAGTACAGGGGAACACTGAAGCTTTCTTT
>TRBJ2-4|.|TRBD2|14|TRBV28
CASSTRRGKNIQYF
TGTGCCAGCAGTACCCGGCGGGGGAAAAACATTCAGTACTTC
>TRBJ1-2|.|.|15|TRBV9
CASSVGGIANYGYTF
TGTGCCAGCAGCGTAGGAGGCATCGCTAACTATGGCTACACCTTC
>TRBJ2-5|.|.|12|TRBV11-2
CASSWGAETQYF
TGTGCCAGCAGCTGGGGAGCGGAGACCCAGTACTTC
>TRBJ2-2|.|.|14|TRBV10-3
CAISGSRNTGELFF
TGTGCCATCAGTGGTTCGCGAAACACCGGGGAGCTGTTTTTT
>TRBJ2-5|.|.|15|TRBV5-4
CASSLSAGLDETQYF
TGTGCCAGCAGCTTGTCAGCGGGTCTGGACGAGACCCAGTACTTC
>TRBJ1-4|.|.|13|TRBV14
CASSQELNEKLFF
TGTGCCAGCAGCCAAGAACTAAATGAAAAACTGTTTTTT
>TRBJ1-6|.|.|16|TRBV5-4
CASSSSQERGNSPLHF
TGTGCCAGCAGCTCCTCCCAGGAACGGGGGAATTCACCCCTCCACTTT
>TRBJ2-5|.|.|13|TRBV5-6
CASSLTTEETQYF
TGTGCCAGCAGCCTAACGACTGAAGAGACCCAGTACTTC
>TRBJ2-1|.|TRBD1|15|TRBV11-2
CASSWRTGGHNEQFF
TGTGCCAGCAGTTGGAGGACAGGGGGCCACAATGAGCAGTTCTTC
>TRBJ2-7|.|TRBD1|15|TRBV2
CASSPRGTGVGEQYF
TGTGCCAGCAGTCCCCGGGGGACAGGGGTCGGCGAGCAGTACTTC
>TRBJ1-1|.|.|13|TRBV15
CATSRQGGTEAFF
TGTGCCACCAGCAGACAGGGAGGGACTGAAGCTTTCTTT
>TRBJ2-1|.|.|15|TRBV30
CAWSSDRGSYNEQFF
TGTGCCTGGAGCAGCGATAGGGGGTCCTACAATGAGCAGTTCTTC
>TRBJ2-7|few|.|15|TRBV24-1
CATSDPRGGAYEQYF
TGTGCCACCAGTGATCCTAGGGGGGGAGCCTACGAGCAGTACTTC
>TRBJ1-1|once|TRBD1|14|TRBV6-6
CASSRQGGGTEAFF
TGTGCCAGCAGTAGACAGGGGGGGGGCACTGAAGCTTTCTTT
>TRBJ1-4|.|TRBD1|13|TRBV24-1
CATSQGSNEKLFF
TGTGCCACTTCACAGGGGAGCAATGAAAAACTGTTTTTT
>TRBJ2-1|.|TRBD2|13|TRBV28
CASVPGGDNEQFF
TGTGCCAGCGTCCCCGGGGGGGACAATGAGCAGTTCTTC
>TRBJ1-5|.|.|13|TRBV30
CAWSVTRNQPQHF
TGTGCCTGGAGTGTAACACGCAATCAGCCCCAGCATTTT
>TRBJ1-2|.|TRBD1|14|TRBV30
CAWSFRQGFYGYTF
TGTGCCTGGAGTTTCAGACAGGGGTTCTATGGCTACACCTTC
>TRBJ2-3|once|TRBD2|23|TRBV3-1/TRBV3-2
CASSQDLGNRGLAGGTPLDTQYF
TGTGCCAGCAGCCAAGATCTGGGTAACAGGGGACTAGCGGGAGGCACCCCATTGGATACGCAGTATTTT
>TRBJ2-5|.|.|13|TRBV7-3
CASSLAPRETQYF
TGTGCCAGCAGCTTAGCTCCGAGGGAGACCCAGTACTTC
>TRBJ2-1|.|TRBD1|15|TRBV11-2
CASSDTGGATNEQFF
TGTGCCAGCAGCGACACAGGGGGCGCGACAAATGAGCAGTTCTTC